This TCR beta chain was captured by sequencing in a study of T-cell memory formation after mild COVID-19. Overall study context: Most TCR clusters belonged to a single donor.

Constant-segment primers were used for 5'RACE, and the resulting TCR alpha and TCR beta cDNA libraries carried sample barcodes and UMIs. TCRdb ran MiXCR on the 5' RACE reads and lists one entry per CDR3 protein. The data show approximately 300,000 distinct CDR3 sequences, over 7% seen once. Study-wide results and caveats: For second-wave clones that peaked at day 37, SARS-CoV-2 specificity went unverified. There was a balanced CD4/CD8 profile in clones contracting day 15 to 85, and later expanders leaned CD4+.

A word on this clonotype: Its antigen is currently unknown.

The CDR3 is 14 amino acids. V gave up 4 bases and J gave up 7 bases, with 14 bases separating them. The V gene's germline CDR1 is MGHRA and CDR2 YSYEKL. The sequenced material came from PBMCs or a T cell subset sorted from them (not recorded which). The clonotype comes from a man aged 18 to 29 who had mild COVID-19 (a few samples of this study predate the infection). Cell type and time point are not known. The chain carries TRBV4-1 and TRBJ2-1; D is unresolved. The CDR3 loop is CASSPRSVGNEQFF. The CDR3 bases are TGCGCCAGCAGCCCCCGCTCCGTTGGGAATGAGCAGTTCTTC.